This T cell receptor beta chain was sequenced during a study of blood T cell repertoires in COVID-19. Overall study: Both acute and convalescent COVID-19 samples were obtained from the United States, Italy and Spain. T cells, B-cell-depleted T cells, or PBMCs supplied cDNA or gDNA.

The V gene end was trimmed by 6 bases and the J gene end by 4 bases; junction bases not matched to a gene: 6. Germline-derived CDR1 and CDR2 are KGHSH and LQKENI. This CDR3 spans 15 amino acids. How the authors handled the data: Reference gene primer amplification in the assay estimated nucleated cell counts. Here immunoSEQ multiplex PCR was the method, and the copy in TCRdb shows in-frame clones only, minus some. Clone size and V and J calls were adopted from that table, with D and trimming inferred from the DNA. Among fewer than 140,000 clones, 71% were seen once, and the ten largest hold about 0.85%.

This TCR was recovered from a human donor with acute or convalescent COVID-19. The donor label of this sample is uncertain. The chain couples TRBV18 to TRBJ2-2, with 9 bases aligning to TRBD1. Sequenced input: peripheral blood. The CDR3 spells CASSATGGFTGELFF. The CDR3 region has the DNA TGTGCCAGCTCCGCGACAGGGGGATTCACCGGGGAGCTGTTTTTT.